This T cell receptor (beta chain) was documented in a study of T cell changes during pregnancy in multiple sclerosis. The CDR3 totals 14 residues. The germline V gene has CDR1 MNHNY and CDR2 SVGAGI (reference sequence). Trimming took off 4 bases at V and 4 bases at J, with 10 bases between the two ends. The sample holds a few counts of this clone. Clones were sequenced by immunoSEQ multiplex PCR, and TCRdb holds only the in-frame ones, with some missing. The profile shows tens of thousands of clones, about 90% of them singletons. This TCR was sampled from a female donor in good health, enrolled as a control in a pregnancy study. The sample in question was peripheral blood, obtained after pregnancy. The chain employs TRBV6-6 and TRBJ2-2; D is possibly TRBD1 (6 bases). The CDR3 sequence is CASSSDRVTGELFF. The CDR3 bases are TGTGCCAGCAGTTCGGACAGAGTCACCGGGGAGCTGTTTTTT.